The source of this T cell receptor beta chain is a study of T-cell memory formation after mild COVID-19. This clonotype was seen a handful of times. V dropped 0 bases and J dropped 0 bases, with 9 bases sitting between them. The CDR3 loop spans 16 amino acids. Germline lookup yields CDR1 LGHNA and CDR2 YSLEER. TCRdb redid the calling of the 5' RACE reads with MiXCR, one entry per CDR3 protein. This sample yields 150,000 or so distinct CDR3 sequences, of which about a third are seen a single time; around 13% belongs to the top ten. The sequence was collected from an adult woman who had mild COVID-19 (a few samples of this study predate the infection). Cell type and time point are not known. This sequence joins TRBV4-3 and TRBJ2-1, with D possibly called TRBD1 or TRBD2 (5 bases each). Source material: PBMCs or a T cell subset sorted from them (not recorded which). The CDR3 nucleotides read TGCGCCAGCAGCCAAGATTGGGGGTTCTCCTACAATGAGCAGTTCTTC. The encoded protein is CASSQDWGFSYNEQFF.